Below, 12 T cell receptor beta chains from the same sample are listed, as sequenced in a study of blood T cell dynamics during melanoma immunotherapy. The time point was: pre-treatment baseline. Method: immunoSEQ multiplex PCR; TCRdb's copy keeps in-frame clones and lacks some. Of 9,500 to 14,000 clones listed, less than 90% are singletons. Sequencing was performed on blood, taken from a patient treated with checkpoint blockade. Receptors originate from a human donor with melanoma.

This chain links TRBV5-1 with TRBJ2-1; the match to TRBD2 covers 7 bases. CDR3 size: 15 residues. Germline CDR1 is SGHRS and CDR2 is YFSETQ. The ends lost 4 bases at V and 2 bases at J; junction bases unmatched: 6. This CDR3 is CASSEPSGAYNEQFF. In DNA, the CDR3 is TGCGCCAGCAGCGAGCCTAGCGGCGCCTACAATGAGCAGTTCTTC. Full variable domain (missing parts from reference TRBV5-1 and TRBJ2-1): KAGVTQTPRYLIKTRGQQVTLSCSPISGHRSVSWYQQTPGQGLQFLFEYFSETQRNKGNFPGRFSGRQFSNSRSEMNVSTLELGDSALYLCASSEPSGAYNEQFFGPGTRLTVL.

The rearrangement links TRBV7-2 to TRBJ2-7; D is unclear. The V and J ends lost 0 bases and 1 base respectively, with 19 bases between them. The CDR3 covers 18 residues. From germline, CDR1 is SGHTA and CDR2 FQGNSA. CDR3 bases: TGTGCCAGCAGCTTAGCCGGATCGGGCAGGTTGAAGTCCTACGAGCAGTACTTC. Its translation is CASSLAGSGRLKSYEQYF.

The chain links TRBV9 to TRBJ2-3, with a weak D call TRBD1 (6 bases). The CDR3 loop spans 16 amino acids. Between the trimmed V and J ends, which lost 1 base and 0 bases, there was a span of 12 bases. Germline V gives CDR1 SGDLS, CDR2 YYNGEE. The CDR3 nucleotides read TGTGCCAGCAGCGTAAGGGGGAGTAGTAGCACAGATACGCAGTATTTT. Amino acid sequence: CASSVRGSSSTDTQYF.

This clone is a singleton in its sample. This chain links TRBV5-5 with TRBJ2-5, with D perhaps matching TRBD1 (5 bases). V was clipped by 0 bases and J by 7 bases, with 13 bases between them. In germline, CDR1 is SGHKS, CDR2 YYEKEE (reference sequence). The CDR3 is 14 amino acids. The CDR3 protein is CASSLAQGWLTQYF. The DNA of the CDR3 is TGTGCCAGCAGCTTGGCCCAGGGTTGGTTGACCCAGTACTTC.

The chain combines TRBV7-3 with TRBJ1-1; 7 nucleotides line up with TRBD1. The trim removed 5 bases at V and 3 bases at J, leaving 6 bases unmatched. The CDR3 sequence is 14 residues long. The germline CDR1 and CDR2 sequences are SGHTA and FQGTGA. DNA for the CDR3: TGTGCCAGCAGCATAGGACAGGCCTACACTGAAGCTTTCTTT. It codes for CASSIGQAYTEAFF.

This chain links TRBV7-2 with TRBJ2-7, with TRBD2 matching over 10 bases. CDR1 and CDR2 (germline): SGHTA, FQGNSA. V lost 0 bases to trimming and J lost 1 base; unmatched junction nucleotides: 3. The CDR3 totals 16 residues. CDR3 in amino acids: CASSLALAGVSYEQYF. The CDR3 bases are TGTGCCAGCAGCTTAGCGCTAGCGGGAGTGTCCTACGAGCAGTACTTC.

The rearrangement links TRBV27 to TRBJ1-2; 11 bases map to TRBD1. With 1 base clipped from V and 7 bases from J, the junction kept 8 bases outside the gene matches. The V gene's germline CDR1 is MNHEY and CDR2 SMNVEV (reference sequence). This CDR3 has 16 residues. The CDR3 nucleotides read TGTGCCAGCAGTTTATTGGCCCCGGGACAGGGGGGTGGCTACACCTTC. It specifies CASSLLAPGQGGGYTF.

The chain is built from TRBV29-1 and TRBJ2-3; 7 bases align to TRBD2. J was trimmed by 2 bases and V by 2 bases; bases with no gene match: 4. Germline CDR1 is SQVTM and CDR2 is ANQGSEA. The CDR3 length is 14 residues. Here the CDR3 DNA reads TGCAGCGTTGAACCTAGCGGACTCACAGATACGCAGTATTTT. Translation gives CSVEPSGLTDTQYF.

This chain connects TRBV19 to TRBJ2-2, with TRBD2 identical over 14 bases. The CDR3 sequence is 18 residues long. Germline values: CDR1 LNHDA, CDR2 SQIVND (reference sequence). V was pared by 7 bases and J by 5 bases, with 12 bases of the junction left unmatched. CDR3 region: CASIGLAGGVGITGELFF. CDR3 DNA: TGTGCCAGTATCGGACTAGCGGGAGGAGTCGGGATTACCGGGGAGCTGTTTTTT.

This chain joins TRBV13 and TRBJ2-3, with 15 bases aligning to TRBD2. The V gene's germline CDR1 is PRHDT and CDR2 FYEKMQ (reference sequence). Trimming at V came to 5 bases and at J to 2 bases, leaving 8 bases not matched to a gene. This CDR3 is 18 amino acids long. The CDR3 nucleotides read TGTGCCAGCAGCGGAGCGGGACTAGCGGGGGGTTACACAGATACGCAGTATTTT. It yields the protein CASSGAGLAGGYTDTQYF.

The CDR3 coding sequence is TGTGCCAGCAGCCTTGGGACTAGCTTTCCCTACGAGCAGTACTTC. It translates to CASSLGTSFPYEQYF. The V call is TRBV7-2, the J call TRBJ2-7; 9 nucleotides match TRBD2. The CDR3 covers 15 residues. V dropped 5 bases and J dropped 2; count of bases not matched to a gene: 7. Germline loops: CDR1 SGHTA, CDR2 FQGNSA.

About this clone itself: In the same sample, other DNA sequences code for this CDR3. The V call is TRBV28, the J call TRBJ2-7; TRBD2 aligns across 9 bases. The CDR3 runs 15 residues. V was clipped by 4 bases and J by 3 bases; unmatched bases: 7. From germline, CDR1 is MDHEN and CDR2 SYDVKM. CDR3 in DNA: TGTGCCAGCAGTTCCCTTAGCGGGAGCCTCTACGAGCAGTACTTC. Protein sequence: CASSSLSGSLYEQYF.